The T cell receptor (beta chain) described here comes from a study of blood T cell repertoires in COVID-19. Background on the study: Sample material is recorded as cDNA or gDNA derived from T cells, B-cell-depleted T cells, or PBMCs.

TCRdb's table, derived via immunoSEQ multiplex PCR, lists solely in-frame clones and lacks some. The sample has around 100,000 clones, roughly 92% seen once; the top ten hold roughly 1.9%. This clone was seen a single time. The CDR3 has 13 residues. V dropped 3 bases and J dropped 5 bases, with 8 bases sitting between them. From germline, CDR1 is LNHDA and CDR2 SQIVND (reference sequence). V is TRBV19 and J is TRBJ1-5, with a possible D match to TRBD1 (5 bases). The clonotype originates from a woman in her 50s with COVID-19, enrolled during active disease. Sequences were obtained from peripheral blood. The CDR3 coding sequence is TGTGCCAGTAGTATTGAAGGGGATCAGCCCCAGCATTTT. Its translation: CASSIEGDQPQHF.